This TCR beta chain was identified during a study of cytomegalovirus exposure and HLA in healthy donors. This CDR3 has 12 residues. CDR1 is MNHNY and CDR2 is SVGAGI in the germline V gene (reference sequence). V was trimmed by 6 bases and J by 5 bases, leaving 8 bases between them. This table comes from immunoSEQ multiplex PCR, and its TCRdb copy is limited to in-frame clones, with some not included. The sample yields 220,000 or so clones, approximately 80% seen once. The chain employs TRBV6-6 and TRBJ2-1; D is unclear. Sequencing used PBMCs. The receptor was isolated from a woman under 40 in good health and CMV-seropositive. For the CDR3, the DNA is TGTGCCAGCAGCCGTGCGAACAATGAGCAGTTCTTC. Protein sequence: CASSRANNEQFF.